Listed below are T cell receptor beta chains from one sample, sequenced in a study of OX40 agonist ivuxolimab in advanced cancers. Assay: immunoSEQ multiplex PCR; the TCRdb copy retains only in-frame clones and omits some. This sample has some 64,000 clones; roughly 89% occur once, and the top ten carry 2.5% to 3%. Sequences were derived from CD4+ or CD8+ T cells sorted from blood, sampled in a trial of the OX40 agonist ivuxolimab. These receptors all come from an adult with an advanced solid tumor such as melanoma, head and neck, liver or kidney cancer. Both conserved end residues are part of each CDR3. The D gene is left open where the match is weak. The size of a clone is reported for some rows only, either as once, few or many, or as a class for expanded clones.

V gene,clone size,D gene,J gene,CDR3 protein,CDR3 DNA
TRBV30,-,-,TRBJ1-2,CAWSARIYGYTF,TGTGCCTGGAGTGCAAGGATCTATGGCTACACCTTC
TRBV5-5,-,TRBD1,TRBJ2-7,CASSWDRGPRQYF,TGTGCCAGCAGCTGGGACAGGGGGCCCCGGCAGTACTTC
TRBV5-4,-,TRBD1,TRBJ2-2,CASSLVGRGTGELFF,TGTGCCAGCAGCTTGGTCGGCAGGGGGACCGGGGAGCTGTTTTTT
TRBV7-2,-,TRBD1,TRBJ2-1,CASSLGQGVVNEQFF,TGTGCCAGCAGCTTAGGACAGGGGGTGGTGAATGAGCAGTTCTTC
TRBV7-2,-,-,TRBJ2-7,CASSLSSAGTYEQYF,TGTGCCAGCAGCTTAAGTTCGGCAGGGACGTACGAGCAGTACTTC
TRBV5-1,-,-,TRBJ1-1,CASSSNSGGAEAFF,TGCGCCAGCAGCTCTAATAGTGGGGGAGCTGAAGCTTTCTTT
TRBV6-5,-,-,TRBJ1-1,CASSYSGRNTEAFF,TGTGCCAGCAGTTACTCGGGGAGAAACACTGAAGCTTTCTTT
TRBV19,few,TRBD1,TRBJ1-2,CASSIRTGRGYTF,TGTGCCAGTAGTATACGGACAGGGCGAGGCTACACCTTC
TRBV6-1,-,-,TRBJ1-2,CASSERSGVGYTF,TGTGCCAGCAGTGAAAGGTCAGGGGTAGGCTACACCTTC
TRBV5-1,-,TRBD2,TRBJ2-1,CASSITPLAGNEQFF,TGCGCCAGCAGTATCACCCCACTAGCGGGCAATGAGCAGTTCTTC
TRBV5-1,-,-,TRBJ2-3,CASSSFYTDTQYF,TGCGCCAGCAGCTCCTTCTACACAGATACGCAGTATTTT